A selection of T cell receptor beta chains follows, all from one sample in a study of siplizumab effects on memory and regulatory T cells. TCRdb keeps only in-frame clones here, not all; method: immunoSEQ multiplex PCR. The sample carries nearly 95,000 clones, 85% to 95% recorded once. Sequencing was carried out using non-Treg CD4+ T cells sorted from blood. The receptors derive from a human donor in good health. Each CDR3 is given with its conserved first and last residue. The D gene is left open where the match is weak. Clone size, where shown, is once, few, many, or a class for clones that have expanded.

d_gene: TRBD2; abundance: .; j_gene: TRBJ2-7; len: 13; v_gene: TRBV9; CDR3aa: CASSPSGAYEQYF; CDR3nt: TGTGCCAGCAGCCCTAGCGGGGCCTACGAGCAGTACTTC
d_gene: .; abundance: .; j_gene: TRBJ1-1; len: 13; v_gene: TRBV19; CDR3aa: CASSVDRDTEAFF; CDR3nt: TGTGCCAGTAGTGTGGACAGAGACACTGAAGCTTTCTTT
d_gene: .; abundance: .; j_gene: TRBJ2-2; len: 13; v_gene: TRBV11-2; CDR3aa: CASSLADTGELFF; CDR3nt: TGTGCCAGCAGCTTAGCCGACACCGGGGAGCTGTTTTTT
d_gene: .; abundance: .; j_gene: TRBJ2-1; len: 12; v_gene: TRBV2; CDR3aa: CASSDRTNEQFF; CDR3nt: TGTGCCAGCAGTGACAGGACCAATGAGCAGTTCTTC
d_gene: TRBD1; abundance: .; j_gene: TRBJ1-1; len: 13; v_gene: TRBV7-3; CDR3aa: CASTLDRVGEAFF; CDR3nt: TGTGCCAGCACCCTGGACAGGGTAGGTGAAGCTTTCTTT
d_gene: .; abundance: .; j_gene: TRBJ2-1; len: 15; v_gene: TRBV29-1; CDR3aa: CSVEQGGTPYNEQFF; CDR3nt: TGCAGCGTTGAGCAGGGGGGGACACCCTACAATGAGCAGTTCTTC
d_gene: .; abundance: .; j_gene: TRBJ1-5; len: 15; v_gene: TRBV6-5; CDR3aa: CASSPARYSNQPQHF; CDR3nt: TGTGCCAGCAGTCCCGCGAGGTATAGCAATCAGCCCCAGCATTTT
d_gene: .; abundance: .; j_gene: TRBJ1-1; len: 13; v_gene: TRBV11-2; CDR3aa: CASSLERGAEAFF; CDR3nt: TGTGCCAGCAGCTTAGAACGGGGCGCTGAAGCTTTCTTT
d_gene: .; abundance: .; j_gene: TRBJ2-4; len: 16; v_gene: TRBV28; CDR3aa: CASSQNVLGSKNIQYF; CDR3nt: TGTGCCAGCAGCCAAAACGTCCTGGGGAGCAAAAACATTCAGTACTTC
d_gene: TRBD2; abundance: .; j_gene: TRBJ2-3; len: 15; v_gene: TRBV6-5; CDR3aa: CASSQGLAGGRTQYF; CDR3nt: TGTGCCAGCAGCCAGGGACTAGCGGGGGGCCGAACGCAGTATTTT
d_gene: .; abundance: .; j_gene: TRBJ2-2; len: 13; v_gene: TRBV27; CDR3aa: CASSPFGTGELFF; CDR3nt: TGTGCCAGCAGCCCCTTCGGCACCGGGGAGCTGTTTTTT
d_gene: .; abundance: .; j_gene: TRBJ2-1; len: 13; v_gene: TRBV7-9; CDR3aa: CASSLIPNNEQFF; CDR3nt: TGTGCCAGCAGCTTAATCCCCAACAATGAGCAGTTCTTC
d_gene: .; abundance: .; j_gene: TRBJ2-7; len: 12; v_gene: TRBV11-1; CDR3aa: CASSRQAYEQYF; CDR3nt: TGTGCCAGCAGCCGACAAGCCTACGAGCAGTACTTC
d_gene: .; abundance: .; j_gene: TRBJ2-7; len: 14; v_gene: TRBV19; CDR3aa: CASSAAEKTYEQYF; CDR3nt: TGTGCCAGTAGTGCGGCGGAGAAGACCTACGAGCAGTACTTC
d_gene: TRBD1; abundance: few; j_gene: TRBJ1-5; len: 12; v_gene: TRBV15; CDR3aa: CATSRDEGAKHF; CDR3nt: TGTGCCACCAGCAGAGATGAGGGGGCGAAGCATTTT
d_gene: .; abundance: .; j_gene: TRBJ2-3; len: 18; v_gene: TRBV11-3; CDR3aa: CASSRGQAVSFATDTQYF; CDR3nt: TGTGCCAGCAGCAGAGGCCAGGCGGTGAGCTTCGCCACAGATACGCAGTATTTT
d_gene: .; abundance: once; j_gene: TRBJ2-7; len: 14; v_gene: TRBV7-6; CDR3aa: CASSLEGGTGEQYF; CDR3nt: TGTGCCAGCAGCTTAGAAGGCGGGACCGGCGAGCAGTACTTC
d_gene: TRBD1; abundance: once; j_gene: TRBJ2-3; len: 12; v_gene: TRBV30; CDR3aa: CARDRGHDTQYF; CDR3nt: TGTGCCCGGGACAGGGGGCACGATACGCAGTATTTT
d_gene: TRBD2; abundance: once; j_gene: TRBJ2-7; len: 15; v_gene: TRBV7-6; CDR3aa: CASRLGTSGDYEQYF; CDR3nt: TGTGCCAGCAGACTTGGGACTAGCGGGGACTACGAGCAGTACTTC
d_gene: .; abundance: .; j_gene: TRBJ2-7; len: 15; v_gene: TRBV7-2; CDR3aa: CASSSMSSSSYEQYF; CDR3nt: TGTGCCAGCAGCTCTATGTCCTCCAGCTCCTACGAGCAGTACTTC
d_gene: TRBD1; abundance: .; j_gene: TRBJ1-1; len: 14; v_gene: TRBV7-3; CDR3aa: CASSSGQLNTEAFF; CDR3nt: TGTGCCAGCAGCTCGGGACAGTTGAACACTGAAGCTTTCTTT
d_gene: TRBD2; abundance: .; j_gene: TRBJ2-5; len: 15; v_gene: TRBV5-1; CDR3aa: CASSPGTIEGMAQYF; CDR3nt: TGCGCCAGCAGCCCAGGGACTATTGAAGGCATGGCCCAGTACTTC